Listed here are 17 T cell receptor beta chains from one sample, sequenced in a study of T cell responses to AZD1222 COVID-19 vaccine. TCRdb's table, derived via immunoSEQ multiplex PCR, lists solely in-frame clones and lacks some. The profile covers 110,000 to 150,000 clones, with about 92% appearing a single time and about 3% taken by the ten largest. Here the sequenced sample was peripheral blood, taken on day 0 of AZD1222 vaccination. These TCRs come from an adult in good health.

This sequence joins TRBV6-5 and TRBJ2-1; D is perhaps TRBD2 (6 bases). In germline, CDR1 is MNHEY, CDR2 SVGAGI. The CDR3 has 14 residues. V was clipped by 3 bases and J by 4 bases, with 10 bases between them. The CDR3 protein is CASSYGGDYNEQFF. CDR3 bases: TGTGCCAGCAGTTATGGCGGGGATTACAATGAGCAGTTCTTC.

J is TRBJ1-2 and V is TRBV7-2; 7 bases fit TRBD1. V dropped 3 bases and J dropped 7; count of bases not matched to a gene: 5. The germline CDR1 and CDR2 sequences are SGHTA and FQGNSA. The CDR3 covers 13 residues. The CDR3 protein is CASSFDRVSGYTF. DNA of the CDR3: TGTGCCAGCAGCTTCGACAGGGTTTCTGGCTACACCTTC. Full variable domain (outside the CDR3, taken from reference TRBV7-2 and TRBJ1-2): GAGVSQSPSNKVTEKGKDVELRCDPISGHTALYWYRQSLGQGLEFLIYFQGNSAPDKSGLPSDRFSAERTGGSVSTLTIQRTQQEDSAVYLCASSFDRVSGYTFGSGTRLTVV.

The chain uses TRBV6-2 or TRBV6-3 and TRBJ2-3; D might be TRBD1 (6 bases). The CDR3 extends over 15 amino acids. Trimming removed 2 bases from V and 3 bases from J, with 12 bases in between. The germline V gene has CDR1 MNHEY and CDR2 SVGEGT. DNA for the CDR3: TGTGCCAGCAGTTACGTAGGGGGTAAGACAGATACGCAGTATTTT. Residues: CASSYVGGKTDTQYF.

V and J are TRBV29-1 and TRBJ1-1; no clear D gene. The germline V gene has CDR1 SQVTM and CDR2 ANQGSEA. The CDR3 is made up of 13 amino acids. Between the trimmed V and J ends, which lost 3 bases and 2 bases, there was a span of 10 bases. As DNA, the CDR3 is TGCAGCGTTGAGTATAGGAGAAACACTGAAGCTTTCTTT. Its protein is CSVEYRRNTEAFF.

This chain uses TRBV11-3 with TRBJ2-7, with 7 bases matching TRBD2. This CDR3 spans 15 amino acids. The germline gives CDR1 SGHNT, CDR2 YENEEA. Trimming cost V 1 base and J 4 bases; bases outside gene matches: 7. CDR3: CASSLGTGGFYEQYF. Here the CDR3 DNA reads TGTGCCAGCAGCTTAGGGACGGGAGGATTTTACGAGCAGTACTTC.

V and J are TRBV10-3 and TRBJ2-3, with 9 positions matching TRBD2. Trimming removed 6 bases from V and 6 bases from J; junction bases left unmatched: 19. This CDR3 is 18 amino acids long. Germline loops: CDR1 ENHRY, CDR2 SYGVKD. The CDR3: CAIRALGLGREGLDTQYF. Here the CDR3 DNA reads TGTGCCATCAGGGCACTGGGGTTGGGGCGGGAGGGCCTGGATACGCAGTATTTT.

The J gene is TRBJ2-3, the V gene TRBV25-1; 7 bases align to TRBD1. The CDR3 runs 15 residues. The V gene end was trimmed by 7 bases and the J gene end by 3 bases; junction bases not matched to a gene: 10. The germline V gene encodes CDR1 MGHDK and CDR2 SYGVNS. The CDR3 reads CASTRQGRITDTQYF. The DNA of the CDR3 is TGTGCCAGCACAAGACAGGGAAGAATAACAGATACGCAGTATTTT. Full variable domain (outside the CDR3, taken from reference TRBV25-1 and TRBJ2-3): EADIYQTPRYLVIGTGKKITLECSQTMGHDKMYWYQQDPGMELHLIHYSYGVNSTEKGDLSSESTVSRIRTEHFPLTLESARPSHTSQYLCASTRQGRITDTQYFGPGTRLTVL.

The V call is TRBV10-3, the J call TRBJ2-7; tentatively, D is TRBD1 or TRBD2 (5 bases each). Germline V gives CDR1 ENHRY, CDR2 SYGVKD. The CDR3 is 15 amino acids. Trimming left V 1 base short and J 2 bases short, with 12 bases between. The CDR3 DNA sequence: TGTGCCATCAGTGAGTTTGGGGGTTCGGCCTACGAGCAGTACTTC. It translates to CAISEFGGSAYEQYF.

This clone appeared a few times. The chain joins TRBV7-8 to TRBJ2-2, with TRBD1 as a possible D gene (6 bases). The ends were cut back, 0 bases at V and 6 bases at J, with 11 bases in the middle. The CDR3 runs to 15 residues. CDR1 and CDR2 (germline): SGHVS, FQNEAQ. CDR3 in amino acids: CASSLAVAGAGELFF. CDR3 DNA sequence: TGTGCCAGCAGCTTAGCGGTGGCAGGGGCCGGGGAGCTGTTTTTT. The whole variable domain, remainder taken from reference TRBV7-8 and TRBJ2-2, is GAGVSQSPRYKVAKRGQDVALRCDPISGHVSLFWYQQALGQGPEFLTYFQNEAQLDKSGLPSDRFFAERPEGSVSTLKIQRTQQEDSAVYLCASSLAVAGAGELFFGEGSRLTVL.

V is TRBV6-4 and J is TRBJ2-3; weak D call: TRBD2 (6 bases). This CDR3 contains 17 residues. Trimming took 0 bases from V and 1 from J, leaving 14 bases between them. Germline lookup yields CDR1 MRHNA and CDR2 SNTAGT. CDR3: CASSDSIRGSRTDTQYF. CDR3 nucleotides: TGTGCCAGCAGTGACTCGATTCGGGGGAGCCGCACAGATACGCAGTATTTT.

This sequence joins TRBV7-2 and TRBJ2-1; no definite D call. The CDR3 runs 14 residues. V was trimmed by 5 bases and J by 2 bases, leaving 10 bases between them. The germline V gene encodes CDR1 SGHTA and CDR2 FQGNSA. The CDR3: CASSEPQTYNEQFF. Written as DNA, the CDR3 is TGTGCCAGCAGCGAACCGCAGACCTACAATGAGCAGTTCTTC.

The CDR3 DNA reads as TGTGCCAGCAGCTCCATTACTCAGGGTGGCGAGCAGTACTTC. It yields the protein CASSSITQGGEQYF. V usage is TRBV11-3 and J usage is TRBJ2-7, with D perhaps matching TRBD1 (5 bases). Germline values: CDR1 SGHNT, CDR2 YENEEA. Trimming pared 4 bases from V and 6 bases from J, leaving 16 bases between. CDR3 length equals 14 residues.

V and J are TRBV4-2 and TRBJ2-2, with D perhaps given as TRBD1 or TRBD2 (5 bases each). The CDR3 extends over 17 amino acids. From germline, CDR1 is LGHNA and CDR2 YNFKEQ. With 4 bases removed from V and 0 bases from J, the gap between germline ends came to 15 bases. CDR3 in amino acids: CASSPEIGDANTGELFF. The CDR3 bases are TGTGCCAGCAGCCCCGAGATCGGGGACGCGAACACCGGGGAGCTGTTTTTT.

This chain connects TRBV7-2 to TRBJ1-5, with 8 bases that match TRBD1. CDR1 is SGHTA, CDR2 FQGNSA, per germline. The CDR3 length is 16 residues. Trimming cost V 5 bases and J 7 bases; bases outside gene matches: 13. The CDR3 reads CASSPFGQGRGQPQHF. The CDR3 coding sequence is TGTGCCAGCAGCCCCTTTGGACAGGGAAGAGGCCAGCCCCAGCATTTT. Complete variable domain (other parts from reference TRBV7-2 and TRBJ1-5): GAGVSQSPSNKVTEKGKDVELRCDPISGHTALYWYRQSLGQGLEFLIYFQGNSAPDKSGLPSDRFSAERTGGSVSTLTIQRTQQEDSAVYLCASSPFGQGRGQPQHFGDGTRLSIL.

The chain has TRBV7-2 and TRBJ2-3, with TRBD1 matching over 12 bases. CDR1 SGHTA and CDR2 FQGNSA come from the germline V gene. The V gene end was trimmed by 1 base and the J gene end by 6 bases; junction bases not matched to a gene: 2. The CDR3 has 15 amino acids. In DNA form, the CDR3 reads TGTGCCAGCAGCTTAGTGGGACAGGGGGCCGATACGCAGTATTTT. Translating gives CASSLVGQGADTQYF.

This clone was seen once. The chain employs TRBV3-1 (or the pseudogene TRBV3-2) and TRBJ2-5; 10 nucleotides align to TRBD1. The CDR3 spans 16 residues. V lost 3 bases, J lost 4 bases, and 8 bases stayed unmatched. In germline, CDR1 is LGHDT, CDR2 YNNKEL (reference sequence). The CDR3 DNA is TGTGCCAGCAGCCAGGGGACAGGGGTGTTCGGAGAGACCCAGTACTTC. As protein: CASSQGTGVFGETQYF.

The CDR3 reads CASSQVVASSGNTIYF. The CDR3 DNA follows: TGCGCCAGCAGCCAAGTCGTAGCGAGCTCTGGAAACACCATATATTTT. The chain employs TRBV4-3 and TRBJ1-3; D is unclear. V was pared by 1 base and J by 0 bases, with 10 bases between. Germline V gene data show CDR1 as LGHNA and CDR2 as YSLEER. CDR3 length: 16 residues.